These 30 T cell receptor beta chains originate from one sample sequenced in a study of spatial heterogeneity in lung cancer (dated by TCRdb to between 2018 and 2021). Receptor amplification or capture employed 5' RACE. The data were produced on a NextSeq 500. TCRdb reworked the public reads: Q25 trimming with fastp, MiXCR clone assembly, productive beta chains retained. When rows share a CDR3 protein, they turn into one entry using the most common DNA and genes. Recorded for this sample are 50,000 to 65,000 distinct CDR3 sequences; 7.5% to 9% of them occurred a single time. About 15% of the sample goes to the ten largest clones. Reading the label with the study, this specimen's time point is: sample taken at primary tumor resection. For TCR sequencing, whole RNA was extracted from tumor and nontumor lung tissue, or from cryopreserved PBMC samples, and no cell sorting was done. Sequences were derived from PBMCs, sampled at surgery. Receptors were obtained from a female donor with early-stage non-small cell lung cancer.

The chain combines TRBV11-2 with TRBJ2-7, with TRBD1 matching 10 bases. Germline values: CDR1 SGHAT, CDR2 FQNNGV. Trimming cost V 5 bases and J 3 bases; bases outside gene matches: 7. The CDR3 has 15 residues. The CDR3 here is CASSIGQGVSYEQYF. The CDR3 DNA is TGTGCCAGCAGCATTGGACAGGGGGTTAGCTACGAGCAGTACTTC.

This clonotype was observed a few times. This sequence joins TRBV2 and TRBJ2-7; TRBD1 matches 7 bases. This CDR3 region has 12 residues. Germline CDR1 and CDR2: SNHLY and FYNNEI. V lost 6 bases and J lost 4; bases outside the gene matches: 3. CDR3 amino acids: CASSQDRYEQYV. The CDR3 DNA follows: TGTGCCAGCAGCCAGGACAGGTACGAGCAGTACGTC.

This clonotype has only a few counts. The rearrangement joins TRBV4-2 to TRBJ1-2; perhaps TRBD1 as D (6 bases). This CDR3 has 15 amino acids. Germline loops: CDR1 LGHNA, CDR2 YNFKEQ. Trimming pared 0 bases from V and 2 bases from J, leaving 10 bases between. The chain's CDR3 is CASSQDPGQNYGYTF. CDR3 coding DNA: TGTGCCAGCAGCCAAGACCCCGGACAGAACTATGGCTACACCTTC.

This chain connects TRBV14 to TRBJ1-1, with D tentatively TRBD1 (5 bases). The CDR3 runs 14 residues. Per germline, CDR1 SGHDN and CDR2 FVKESK. Between the trimmed V and J ends, which lost 1 base and 4 bases, there was a span of 10 bases. The CDR3 coding sequence is TGTGCCAGCAGCCAAGTACCAGGGACCACTGAAGCTTTCTTT. Amino acid sequence: CASSQVPGTTEAFF.

This clonotype was found a few times. The chain joins TRBV11-3 to TRBJ2-3; 10 bases match TRBD2. The CDR3 sequence is 16 residues long. Trimming cost V 3 bases and J 4 bases; bases outside gene matches: 7. The germline V gene has CDR1 SGHNT and CDR2 YENEEA. Here the CDR3 reads CASSFGSGRAADTQYF. CDR3 in DNA: TGTGCCAGCAGCTTTGGGAGCGGGAGGGCCGCAGATACGCAGTATTTT. The full variable domain, its missing parts supplied by reference TRBV11-3 and TRBJ2-3, is EAGVVQSPRYKIIEKKQPVAFWCNPISGHNTLYWYLQNLGQGPELLIRYENEEAVDDSQLPKDRFSAERLKGVDSTLKIQPAELGDSAVYLCASSFGSGRAADTQYFGPGTRLTVL.

The sample holds a few counts of this clonotype. This chain joins TRBV12-3 or TRBV12-4 and TRBJ2-2; no firm D call. The CDR3 extends over 12 amino acids. The V end lost 6 bases, the J end lost 7 bases, and 9 bases lay between the germline ends. The CDR3 is CASSSPGGELFF. CDR3 sequence (DNA): TGTGCCAGCAGCAGCCCCGGCGGGGAGCTGTTTTTT.

This clonotype has at least ten counts. V usage is TRBV7-2 and J usage is TRBJ1-5, with D perhaps matching TRBD1 (5 bases). CDR3 size: 15 residues. V lost 5 bases to trimming and J lost 4 bases, with 15 bases between them. Germline loops: CDR1 SGHTA, CDR2 FQGNSA. The CDR3 DNA sequence: TGTGCCAGCAGCCCTTCCCTGGGGGATAATCAGCCCCAGCATTTT. Amino acid sequence: CASSPSLGDNQPQHF.

V is TRBV12-3 or TRBV12-4 and J is TRBJ2-7, with D tentatively TRBD1 or TRBD2 (6 bases each). Trimming removed 3 bases from V and 6 bases from J, with 18 bases in between. CDR3 length equals 15 residues. In DNA form, the CDR3 reads TGTGCCAGCAGTTTGGAGGGCAGGGGAATCGGCGAGCAGTACTTC. Its protein product is CASSLEGRGIGEQYF.

In its sample, this clonotype was seen a few times. The germline gene is not matched at one end of the junction; a read error may be the cause. The CDR3 loop is CASSLRGFKEF. The CDR3 DNA follows: TGTGCCAGCAGTTTGAGGGGCTTCAAGGAGTTC. This chain uses TRBV28 with TRBJ2-7, with D possibly called TRBD1 or TRBD2 (5 bases each). The CDR3 is made up of 11 amino acids. The germline CDR1 and CDR2 sequences are MDHEN and SYDVKM.

This clonotype was found many times. The V call is TRBV10-1, the J call TRBJ2-7; D is undetermined. Trimming cost V 0 bases and J 5 bases, with 8 bases left between them. Per the germline V gene, CDR1 is WNHNN and CDR2 is SYGVQD (reference sequence). The CDR3 contains 13 residues. Here the CDR3 reads CASSESGIHEQYF. CDR3 in DNA: TGCGCCAGCAGTGAGTCAGGGATCCACGAGCAGTACTTC.

This clonotype has at least ten counts. This chain uses TRBV5-5 with TRBJ1-1; D unresolved. This CDR3 comprises 14 residues. The germline V and J ends were trimmed by 0 bases and 2 bases, with 8 bases remaining between them. Germline values: CDR1 SGHKS, CDR2 YYEKEE (reference sequence). The CDR3 DNA sequence: TGTGCCAGCAGCTTGGCCACGGGTAACACTGAAGCTTTCTTT. This gives the protein CASSLATGNTEAFF.

This clonotype was recorded many times. The V gene is TRBV12-3 or TRBV12-4, the J gene TRBJ1-1, with D possibly TRBD1 on 5 matching bases. Trimming took off 2 bases at V and 10 bases at J, with 11 bases between the two ends. The CDR3 consists of 12 residues. Here the CDR3 reads CASSLIEGPAFF. CDR3 nucleotides: TGTGCCAGCAGTTTAATCGAGGGGCCAGCTTTCTTT.

The genes are TRBV15 and TRBJ2-3, with 8 bases that match TRBD1. J was trimmed by 1 base and V by 0 bases; bases with no gene match: 6. The CDR3 extends over 17 amino acids. Germline-derived CDR1 and CDR2 are LNHNV and YYDKDF (reference sequence). The CDR3 DNA reads as TGTGCCACCAGCAGAGAGGGAACAGGGGGACGCACAGATACGCAGTATTTT. Its translation is CATSREGTGGRTDTQYF.

This clonotype showed up just a few times. The rearrangement links TRBV3-1 to TRBJ2-3; a weak D match, TRBD1 (6 bases). V was clipped by 2 bases and J by 4 bases, with 16 bases between them. CDR1 and CDR2 from the germline V gene are LGHDT and YNNKEL (reference sequence). CDR3 size: 16 residues. The CDR3 coding sequence is TGTGCCAGCAGCCAACAGGGGCTATTGAACGCAGATACGCAGTATTTT. As protein: CASSQQGLLNADTQYF.

Ten or more counts support this clonotype. The chain employs TRBV29-1 and TRBJ1-1; TRBD1 aligns across 8 bases. The CDR3 runs to 14 residues. Germline loops: CDR1 SQVTM, CDR2 ANQGSEA. J lost 6 bases, V lost 4 bases, and 10 bases had no gene match. In DNA, the CDR3 is TGCAGCGTTGTCCCGACAGGGGTTGTCTCTGAAGCTTTCTTT. It specifies CSVVPTGVVSEAFF. Together with reference TRBV29-1 and TRBJ1-1, the CDR3 gives the full variable domain: SAVISQKPSRDICQRGTSLTIQCQVDSQVTMMFWYRQQPGQSLTLIATANQGSEATYESGFVIDKFPISRPNLTFSTLTVSNMSPEDSSIYLCSVVPTGVVSEAFFGQGTRLTVV.

This clonotype was detected a few times. The rearrangement uses TRBV19 and TRBJ2-1, with TRBD2 matching over 7 bases. Germline lookup yields CDR1 LNHDA and CDR2 SQIVND (reference sequence). J gave up 0 bases and V 7 bases, and 3 bases lay outside the gene matches. This CDR3 has 14 amino acids. CDR3 sequence reads: CASKGGSSYNEQFF. For the CDR3, the DNA is TGTGCCAGTAAGGGCGGGAGCTCCTACAATGAGCAGTTCTTC. The full variable domain, rest sourced from reference TRBV19 and TRBJ2-1, is DGGITQSPKYLFRKEGQNVTLSCEQNLNHDAMYWYRQDPGQGLRLIYYSQIVNDFQKGDIAEGYSVSREKKESFPLTVTSAQKNPTAFYLCASKGGSSYNEQFFGPGTRLTVL.

The chain recombines TRBV19 with TRBJ1-5; 9 bases are a match to TRBD1. Unmatched junction bases numbered 13, after V lost 7 bases and J lost 0 bases. CDR3 length: 18 residues. CDR1 is LNHDA and CDR2 is SQIVND in the germline V gene (reference sequence). The CDR3 is CASTPRDRVSRSNQPQHF. DNA of the CDR3: TGTGCCAGTACCCCCCGGGACAGGGTTTCGCGTAGCAATCAGCCCCAGCATTTT.

This clonotype was counted a few times. The chain has TRBV28 and TRBJ2-1; TRBD2 might be the D (6 bases). The V end was cut by 6 bases, the J end by 8 bases, with 14 bases between. This CDR3 region has 13 residues. The germline gives CDR1 MDHEN, CDR2 SYDVKM. The DNA for the CDR3 is TGTGCCAGCAGGATGGGGACTCCCGATGAGCAGTTCTTC. This sequence encodes CASRMGTPDEQFF. Using reference TRBV28 and TRBJ2-1 for the parts outside the CDR3, the full variable domain is DVKVTQSSRYLVKRTGEKVFLECVQDMDHENMFWYRQDPGLGLRLIYFSYDVKMKEKGDIPEGYSVSREKKERFSLILESASTNQTSMYLCASRMGTPDEQFFGPGTRLTVL.

The sample holds many counts of this clonotype. The J gene is TRBJ2-7, the V gene TRBV20-1; 9 nucleotides agree with TRBD2. V was pared by 2 bases and J by 6 bases, with 11 bases of the junction left unmatched. CDR3 size: 15 residues. In germline, CDR1 is DFQATT, CDR2 SNEGSKA (reference sequence). The CDR3 DNA reads as TGCAGTGCTAGACCTGCGCGGGAGGGCCTCAGCGAGCAGTACTTC. Translating it yields CSARPAREGLSEQYF.

This clonotype was observed a handful of times. The rearrangement links TRBV6-6 to TRBJ2-7, with no clear D. V lost 2 bases to trimming and J lost 7 bases, with 6 bases between them. The CDR3 is made up of 11 amino acids. Germline assignment: CDR1 MNHNY and CDR2 SVGAGI (reference sequence). This CDR3 reads CASSYQEEQYV. In DNA form, the CDR3 reads TGTGCCAGCAGTTACCAGGAAGAGCAGTACGTC.

This chain links TRBV29-1 with TRBJ1-1; D ambiguous. CDR1 SQVTM and CDR2 ANQGSEA come from the germline V gene. CDR3 size: 12 residues. The ends were cut back, 7 bases at V and 1 base at J, with 10 bases in the middle. The CDR3 loop is CSAGRQNTEAFF. The CDR3 nucleotides read TGCAGCGCCGGACGGCAGAACACTGAAGCTTTCTTT.

This clonotype was seen repeatedly, ten times or more. J is TRBJ2-7 and V is TRBV28; 7 bases align to TRBD1. Germline values: CDR1 MDHEN, CDR2 SYDVKM. The CDR3 runs to 12 residues. V shed 3 bases and J 9 bases; nucleotides not matched to a gene: 5. CDR3 DNA sequence: TGTGCCAGCAGTTTTGAGGACAGGAGGCAGTACTTC. It translates to CASSFEDRRQYF.

V is TRBV20-1 and J is TRBJ2-7, with 9 nucleotides matching TRBD1. The germline V gene encodes CDR1 DFQATT and CDR2 SNEGSKA (reference sequence). V lost 6 bases and J lost 5; bases outside the gene matches: 5. The CDR3 length is 12 residues. DNA for the CDR3: TGCAGTGCACCTGACAGGGGGGACGAGCAGTACTTC. The encoded protein is CSAPDRGDEQYF.

This chain joins TRBV20-1 and TRBJ2-2; the D is unclear. The CDR3 is 15 residues long. CDR1 is DFQATT and CDR2 is SNEGSKA in the germline V gene (reference sequence). V was clipped by 1 base and J by 3 bases, with 12 bases between them. This CDR3 is CSARGVMTYTGELFF. CDR3 nucleotide sequence: TGCAGTGCTAGAGGGGTTATGACTTACACCGGGGAGCTGTTTTTT.

This clonotype has ten or more counts. The V call is TRBV5-1, the J call TRBJ1-2; D is unresolved. The CDR3 has 14 amino acids. Trimming took off 4 bases at V and 4 bases at J, with 14 bases between the two ends. Germline CDR1 reads SGHRS; CDR2 reads YFSETQ. The CDR3: CASSARHSLYGYTF. DNA of the CDR3: TGCGCCAGCAGCGCCCGACATTCCCTCTATGGCTACACCTTC.

This clonotype was counted many times. The V gene is TRBV9, the J gene TRBJ2-3; the D is unclear. V lost 5 bases and J 6 bases, leaving 7 bases between the germline ends. Per germline, CDR1 SGDLS and CDR2 YYNGEE. CDR3 length: 11 amino acids. The CDR3 DNA follows: TGTGCCAGCAGTTTCGGCGATACGCAGTATTTT. Protein product: CASSFGDTQYF.

The chain has TRBV6-1 and TRBJ2-7, with 10 bases lining up with TRBD2. CDR1 and CDR2 (germline): MNHNS, SASEGT. This CDR3 is 15 amino acids long. The V segment lost 7 bases and the J segment 7 bases; nucleotides outside the gene matches: 13. DNA of the CDR3: TGTGCCAGCACATTCGGCCTAGCGGGAGAGGGTGAGCAGTACTTC. It codes for CASTFGLAGEGEQYF.

In this sample, this clonotype turned up a few times. V is TRBV27 and J is TRBJ2-1; D tentatively fits TRBD1 or TRBD2 (5 bases each). Trimming cost V 5 bases and J 5 bases, with 19 bases left between them. This CDR3 has 16 amino acids. From germline, CDR1 is MNHEY and CDR2 SMNVEV (reference sequence). For the CDR3, the DNA is TGTGCCAGCAGTCAGAATAGCGTCGGGACGAACAATGAGCAGTTCTTC. Translated, it gives CASSQNSVGTNNEQFF.

The table lists this clonotype with a few counts. The chain joins TRBV20-1 to TRBJ1-2, with D unclear. The V and J ends lost 2 bases and 8 bases respectively, with 15 bases between them. This CDR3 comprises 13 residues. The germline V gene has CDR1 DFQATT and CDR2 SNEGSKA (reference sequence). CDR3 DNA sequence: TGCAGTGCTAGATCAACGGACGTGGGAGGCTACACCTTC. It translates to CSARSTDVGGYTF.

The chain carries TRBV5-1 and TRBJ2-7; D not certain. The germline V and J ends were trimmed by 0 bases and 0 bases, with 10 bases remaining between them. CDR1 is SGHRS and CDR2 is YFSETQ in the germline V gene. This CDR3 is built from 15 residues. In DNA form, the CDR3 reads TGCGCCAGCAGCTTGGCAACATTTAGCTCCTACGAGCAGTACTTC. Amino acids: CASSLATFSSYEQYF. Supplemented by reference TRBV5-1 and TRBJ2-7, the full variable domain reads KAGVTQTPRYLIKTRGQQVTLSCSPISGHRSVSWYQQTPGQGLQFLFEYFSETQRNKGNFPGRFSGRQFSNSRSEMNVSTLELGDSALYLCASSLATFSSYEQYFGPGTRLTVT.